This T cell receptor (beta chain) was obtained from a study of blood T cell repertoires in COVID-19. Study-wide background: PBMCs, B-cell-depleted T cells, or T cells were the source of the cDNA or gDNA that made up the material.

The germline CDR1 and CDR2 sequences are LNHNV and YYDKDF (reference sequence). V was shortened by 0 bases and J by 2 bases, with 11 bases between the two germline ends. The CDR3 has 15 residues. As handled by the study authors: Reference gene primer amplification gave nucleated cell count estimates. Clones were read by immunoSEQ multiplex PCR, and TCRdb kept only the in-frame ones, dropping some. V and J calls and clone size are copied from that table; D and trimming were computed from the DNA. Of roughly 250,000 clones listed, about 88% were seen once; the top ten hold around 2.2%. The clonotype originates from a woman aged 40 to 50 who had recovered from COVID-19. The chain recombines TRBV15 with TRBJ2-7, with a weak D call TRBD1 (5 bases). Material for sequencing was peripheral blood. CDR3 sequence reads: CATSREGDLTYEQYF. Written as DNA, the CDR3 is TGTGCCACCAGCAGAGAAGGGGATCTTACCTACGAGCAGTACTTC. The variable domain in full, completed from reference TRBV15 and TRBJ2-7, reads DAMVIQNPRYQVTQFGKPVTLSCSQTLNHNVMYWYQQKSSQAPKLLFHYYDKDFNNEADTPDNFQSRRPNTSFCFLDIRSPGLGDTAMYLCATSREGDLTYEQYFGPGTRLTVT.